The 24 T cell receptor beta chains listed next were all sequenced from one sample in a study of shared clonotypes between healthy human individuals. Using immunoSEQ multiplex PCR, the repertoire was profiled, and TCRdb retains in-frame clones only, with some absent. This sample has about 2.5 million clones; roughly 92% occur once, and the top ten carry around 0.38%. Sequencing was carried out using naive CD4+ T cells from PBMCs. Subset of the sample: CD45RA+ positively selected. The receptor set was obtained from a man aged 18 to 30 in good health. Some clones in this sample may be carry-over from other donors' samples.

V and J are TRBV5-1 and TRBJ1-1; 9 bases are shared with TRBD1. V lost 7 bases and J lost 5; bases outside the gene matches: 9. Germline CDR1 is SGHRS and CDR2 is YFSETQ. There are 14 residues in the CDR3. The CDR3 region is CASSRGTGITEAFF. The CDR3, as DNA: TGCGCCAGCTCTCGGGGGACAGGGATTACTGAAGCTTTCTTT.

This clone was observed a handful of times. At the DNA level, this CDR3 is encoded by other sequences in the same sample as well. For the CDR3, the DNA is TGTGCCAGCAGCTCTAGCACAGATACGCAGTATTTT. As protein: CASSSSTDTQYF. The J gene is TRBJ2-3, the V gene TRBV5-4; D is ambiguous. The CDR3 contains 12 residues. V lost 3 bases and J 0 bases, leaving 2 bases between the germline ends. Germline lookup yields CDR1 SGHNT and CDR2 YYREEE (reference sequence).

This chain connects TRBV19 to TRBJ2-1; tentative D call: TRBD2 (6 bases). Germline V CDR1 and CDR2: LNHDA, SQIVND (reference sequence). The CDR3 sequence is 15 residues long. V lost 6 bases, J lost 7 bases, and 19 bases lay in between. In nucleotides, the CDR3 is TGTGCCAGTAGAGCCCCTAGCGCCCCGCTAAATGAGCAGTTCTTC. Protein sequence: CASRAPSAPLNEQFF. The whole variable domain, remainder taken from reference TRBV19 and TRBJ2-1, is DGGITQSPKYLFRKEGQNVTLSCEQNLNHDAMYWYRQDPGQGLRLIYYSQIVNDFQKGDIAEGYSVSREKKESFPLTVTSAQKNPTAFYLCASRAPSAPLNEQFFGPGTRLTVL.

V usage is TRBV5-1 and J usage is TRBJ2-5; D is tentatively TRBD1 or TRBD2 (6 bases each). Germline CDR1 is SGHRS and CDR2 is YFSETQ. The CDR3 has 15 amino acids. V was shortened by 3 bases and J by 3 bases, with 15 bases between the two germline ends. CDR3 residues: CASSYGGRGEETQYF. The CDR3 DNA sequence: TGCGCCAGCAGCTATGGGGGGCGAGGAGAAGAGACCCAGTACTTC.

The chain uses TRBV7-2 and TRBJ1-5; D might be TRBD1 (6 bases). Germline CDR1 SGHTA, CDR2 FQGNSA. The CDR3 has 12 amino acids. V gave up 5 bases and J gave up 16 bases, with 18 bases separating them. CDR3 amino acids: CASSLGWGHFHF. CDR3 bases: TGTGCCAGCAGCCTGGGTTGGGGGCATTTCCATTTT.

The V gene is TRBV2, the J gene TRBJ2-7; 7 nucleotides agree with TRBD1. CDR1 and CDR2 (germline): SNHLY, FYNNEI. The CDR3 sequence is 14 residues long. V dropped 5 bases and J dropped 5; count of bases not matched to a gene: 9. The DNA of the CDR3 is TGTGCCAGCAGTTTGAAACAGGGGAGAAACGAGCAGTACTTC. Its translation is CASSLKQGRNEQYF.

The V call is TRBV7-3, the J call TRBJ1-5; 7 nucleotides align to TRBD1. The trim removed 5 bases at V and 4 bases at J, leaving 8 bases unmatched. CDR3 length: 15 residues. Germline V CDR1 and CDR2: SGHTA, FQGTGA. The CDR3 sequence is CASSDRQGANQPQHF. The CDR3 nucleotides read TGTGCCAGCAGCGACAGACAGGGCGCGAATCAGCCCCAGCATTTT.

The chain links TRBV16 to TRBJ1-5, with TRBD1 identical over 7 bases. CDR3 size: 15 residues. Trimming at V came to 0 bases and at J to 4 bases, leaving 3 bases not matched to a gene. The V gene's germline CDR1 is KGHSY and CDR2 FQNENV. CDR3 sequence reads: CASSQSSRGNQPQHF. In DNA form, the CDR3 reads TGTGCCAGCAGCCAATCCTCCAGGGGGAATCAGCCCCAGCATTTT. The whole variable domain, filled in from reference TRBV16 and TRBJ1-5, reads GEEVAQTPKHLVRGEGQKAKLYCAPIKGHSYVFWYQQVLKNEFKFLISFQNENVFDETGMPKERFSAKCLPNSPCSLEIQATKLEDSAVYFCASSQSSRGNQPQHFGDGTRLSIL.

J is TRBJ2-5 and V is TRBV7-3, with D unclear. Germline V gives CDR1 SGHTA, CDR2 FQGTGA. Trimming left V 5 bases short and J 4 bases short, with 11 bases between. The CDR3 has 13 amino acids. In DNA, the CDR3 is TGTGCCAGCAGCGTGGGCCTCTCAGAGACCCAGTACTTC. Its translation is CASSVGLSETQYF.

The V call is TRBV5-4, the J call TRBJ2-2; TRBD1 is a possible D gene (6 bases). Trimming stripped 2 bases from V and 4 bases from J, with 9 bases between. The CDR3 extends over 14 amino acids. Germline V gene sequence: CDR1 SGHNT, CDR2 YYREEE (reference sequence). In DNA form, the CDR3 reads TGTGCCAGCAGCTTAATACAGGGCACCGGGGAGCTGTTTTTT. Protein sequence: CASSLIQGTGELFF.

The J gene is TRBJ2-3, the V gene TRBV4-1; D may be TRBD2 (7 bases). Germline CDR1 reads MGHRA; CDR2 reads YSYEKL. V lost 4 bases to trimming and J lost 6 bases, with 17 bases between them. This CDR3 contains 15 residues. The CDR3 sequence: CASSPGTGGRDTQYF. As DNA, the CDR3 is TGCGCCAGCAGCCCCGGTACCGGGGGGCGGGATACGCAGTATTTT.

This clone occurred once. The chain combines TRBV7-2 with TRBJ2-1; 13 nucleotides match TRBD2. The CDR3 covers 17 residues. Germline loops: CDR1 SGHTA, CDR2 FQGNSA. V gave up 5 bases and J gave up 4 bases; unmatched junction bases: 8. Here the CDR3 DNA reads TGTGCCAGCAGCGACCTACTAGCGGGAGGGGGTTACAATGAGCAGTTCTTC. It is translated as CASSDLLAGGGYNEQFF.

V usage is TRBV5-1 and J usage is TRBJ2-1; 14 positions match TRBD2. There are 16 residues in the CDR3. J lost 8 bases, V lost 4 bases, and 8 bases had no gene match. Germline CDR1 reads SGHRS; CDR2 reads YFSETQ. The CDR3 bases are TGCGCCAGCAGCACCACCGGGACTAGCGGGAGCGATGAGCAGTTCTTC. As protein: CASSTTGTSGSDEQFF.

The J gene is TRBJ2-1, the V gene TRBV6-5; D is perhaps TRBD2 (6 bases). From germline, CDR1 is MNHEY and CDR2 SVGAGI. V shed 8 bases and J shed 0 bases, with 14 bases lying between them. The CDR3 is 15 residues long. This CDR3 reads CASVRDSSSYNEQFF. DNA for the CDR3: TGTGCCAGCGTCCGGGACTCGAGCTCCTACAATGAGCAGTTCTTC.

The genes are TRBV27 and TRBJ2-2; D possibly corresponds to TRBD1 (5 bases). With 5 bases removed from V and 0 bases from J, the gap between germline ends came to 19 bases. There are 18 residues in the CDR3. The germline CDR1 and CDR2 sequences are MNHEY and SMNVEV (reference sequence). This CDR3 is CASSNIHRLPANTGELFF. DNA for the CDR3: TGTGCCAGCAGTAACATCCACAGGCTACCGGCGAACACCGGGGAGCTGTTTTTT.

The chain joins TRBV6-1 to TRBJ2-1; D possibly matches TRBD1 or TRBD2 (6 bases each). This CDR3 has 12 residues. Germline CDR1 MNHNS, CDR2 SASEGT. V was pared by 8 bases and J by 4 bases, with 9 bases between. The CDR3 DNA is TGTGCCAGCGGGGGGCAGTACAATGAGCAGTTCTTC. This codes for CASGGQYNEQFF.

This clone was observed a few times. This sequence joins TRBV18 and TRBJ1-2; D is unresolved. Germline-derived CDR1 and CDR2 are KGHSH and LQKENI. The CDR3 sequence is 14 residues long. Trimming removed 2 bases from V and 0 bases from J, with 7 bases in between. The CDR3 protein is CASSPLTANYGYTF. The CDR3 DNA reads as TGTGCCAGCTCACCATTGACGGCTAACTATGGCTACACCTTC.

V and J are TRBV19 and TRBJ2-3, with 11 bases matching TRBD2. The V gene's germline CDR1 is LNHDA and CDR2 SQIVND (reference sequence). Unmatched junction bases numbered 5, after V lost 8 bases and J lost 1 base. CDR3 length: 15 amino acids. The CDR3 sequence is CASSPTSGGTDTQYF. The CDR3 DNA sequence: TGTGCCAGTTCTCCGACTAGCGGGGGCACAGATACGCAGTATTTT.

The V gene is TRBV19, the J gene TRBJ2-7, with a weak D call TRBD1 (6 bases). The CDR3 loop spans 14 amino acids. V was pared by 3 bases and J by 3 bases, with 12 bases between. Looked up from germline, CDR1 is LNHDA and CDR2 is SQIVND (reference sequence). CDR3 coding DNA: TGTGCCAGTAGTATCACGGACAGAAGCTACGAGCAGTACTTC. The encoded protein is CASSITDRSYEQYF.

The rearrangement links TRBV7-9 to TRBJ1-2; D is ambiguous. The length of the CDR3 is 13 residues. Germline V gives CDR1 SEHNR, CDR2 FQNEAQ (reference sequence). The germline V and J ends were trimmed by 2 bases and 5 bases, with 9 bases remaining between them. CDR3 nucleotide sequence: TGTGCCAGCAGCTTAAGACGGGAGTATGGCTACACCTTC. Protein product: CASSLRREYGYTF.

The CDR3 nucleotides are TGTGCCAGCAGCATTTCGACAGGGGCGGGCCGTGGCTACACCTTC. Encoded protein: CASSISTGAGRGYTF. V gene TRBV7-2 combines with J gene TRBJ1-2; TRBD1 aligns across 8 bases. The CDR3 extends over 15 amino acids. Per germline, CDR1 SGHTA and CDR2 FQGNSA. Unmatched junction bases numbered 12, after V lost 5 bases and J lost 7 bases. Using reference TRBV7-2 and TRBJ1-2 for the parts outside the CDR3, the full variable domain is GAGVSQSPSNKVTEKGKDVELRCDPISGHTALYWYRQSLGQGLEFLIYFQGNSAPDKSGLPSDRFSAERTGGSVSTLTIQRTQQEDSAVYLCASSISTGAGRGYTFGSGTRLTVV.

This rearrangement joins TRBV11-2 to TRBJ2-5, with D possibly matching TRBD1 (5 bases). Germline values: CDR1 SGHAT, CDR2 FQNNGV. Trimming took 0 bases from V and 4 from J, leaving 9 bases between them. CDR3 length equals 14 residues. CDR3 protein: CASSLDFQGETQYF. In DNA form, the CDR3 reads TGTGCCAGCAGCTTAGATTTCCAGGGAGAGACCCAGTACTTC.

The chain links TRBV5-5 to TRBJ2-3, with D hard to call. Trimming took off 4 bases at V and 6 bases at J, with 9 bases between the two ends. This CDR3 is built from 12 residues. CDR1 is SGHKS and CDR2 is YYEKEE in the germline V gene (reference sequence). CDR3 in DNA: TGTGCCAGCAGCCAAGGCTTTGATACGCAGTATTTT. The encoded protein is CASSQGFDTQYF.

The CDR3 here is CASSPDMTGELFF. The CDR3 nucleotides read TGTGCCAGCAGCCCCGATATGACCGGGGAGCTGTTTTTT. This rearrangement joins TRBV7-2 to TRBJ2-2; no firm D call. CDR3 length: 13 residues. In germline, CDR1 is SGHTA, CDR2 FQGNSA. V lost 5 bases and J 5 bases, leaving 9 bases between the germline ends.